The TCR beta chain described here comes from a study of T cell responses to AZD1222 COVID-19 vaccine. Study-wide findings and caveats: Reportedly, nearly half the spike-specific TCRs target unmutated variant regions. Sampling captured repertoires only after the peak T cell response.

Trimming shortened V by 0 bases and J by 7 bases, and 6 bases separated the two germline ends. CDR3 length: 12 residues. Germline CDR1 is LNHNV and CDR2 is YYDKDF (reference sequence). Regarding this clone: The antigen is undetermined.

Method: immunoSEQ multiplex PCR; TCRdb's copy keeps in-frame clones and lacks some. Of about 200,000 clones in the sample, 90% to 95% were seen once. The sequencing used peripheral blood, collected 28 days after the second dose of the MenACWY control vaccine. The sequence derives from an adult who received the MenACWY meningococcal vaccine as a control. V is TRBV15 and J is TRBJ1-1, with D hard to call. CDR3 DNA: TGTGCCACCAGCAGAGATCGGGGTGAAGCTTTCTTT. This sequence encodes CATSRDRGEAFF.